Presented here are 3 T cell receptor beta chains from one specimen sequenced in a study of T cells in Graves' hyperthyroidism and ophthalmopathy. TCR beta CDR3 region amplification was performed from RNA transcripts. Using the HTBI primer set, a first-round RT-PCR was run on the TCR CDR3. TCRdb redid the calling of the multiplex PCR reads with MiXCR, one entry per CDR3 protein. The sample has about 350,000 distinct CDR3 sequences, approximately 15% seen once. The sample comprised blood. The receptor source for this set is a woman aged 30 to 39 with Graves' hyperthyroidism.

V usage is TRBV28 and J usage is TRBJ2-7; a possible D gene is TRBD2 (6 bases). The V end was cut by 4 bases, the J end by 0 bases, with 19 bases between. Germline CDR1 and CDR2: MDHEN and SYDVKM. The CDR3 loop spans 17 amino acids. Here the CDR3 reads CASSSPLGLANSYEQYF. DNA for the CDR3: TGTGCCAGCAGTTCCCCCCTGGGGCTAGCGAACTCCTACGAGCAGTACTTC.

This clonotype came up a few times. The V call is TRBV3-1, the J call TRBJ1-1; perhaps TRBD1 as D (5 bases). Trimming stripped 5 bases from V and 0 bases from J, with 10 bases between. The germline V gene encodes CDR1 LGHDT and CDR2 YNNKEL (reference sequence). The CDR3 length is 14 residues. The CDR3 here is CASSFWGVNTEAFF. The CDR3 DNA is TGTGCCAGCAGCTTTTGGGGGGTGAACACTGAAGCTTTCTTT.

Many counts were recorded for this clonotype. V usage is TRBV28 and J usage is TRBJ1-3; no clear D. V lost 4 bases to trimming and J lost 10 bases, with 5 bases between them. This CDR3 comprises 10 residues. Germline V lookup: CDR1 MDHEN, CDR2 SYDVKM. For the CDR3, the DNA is TGTGCCAGCAGTTCACGTACCATATATTTT. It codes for CASSSRTIYF.